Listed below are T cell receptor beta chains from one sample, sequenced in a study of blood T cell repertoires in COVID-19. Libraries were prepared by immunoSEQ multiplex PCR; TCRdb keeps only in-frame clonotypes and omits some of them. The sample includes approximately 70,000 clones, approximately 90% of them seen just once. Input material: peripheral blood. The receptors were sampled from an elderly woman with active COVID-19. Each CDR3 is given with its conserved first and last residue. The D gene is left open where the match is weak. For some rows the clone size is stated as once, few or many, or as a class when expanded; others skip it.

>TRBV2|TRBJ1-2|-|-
TGTGCCAGTCTGGGAGGTCCCCTATATGGCTACACCTTC
CASLGGPLYGYTF
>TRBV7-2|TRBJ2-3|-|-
TGTGCCAGCAGCTTATACAGAGGGATAGGCACAGATACGCAGTATTTT
CASSLYRGIGTDTQYF
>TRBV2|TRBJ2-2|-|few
TGTGCCAGCAGTGAAGTCAAGACACCTGGGGGGGAGCTGTTTTTT
CASSEVKTPGGELFF
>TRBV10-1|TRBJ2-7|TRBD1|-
TGCGCCAGCAGTGACGAGGACAGGGAGGACGAGCAGTACTTC
CASSDEDREDEQYF
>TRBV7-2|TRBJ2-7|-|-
TGTGCCAGCAGCCCCTCGAGGGGGACCCGGAATGGGGAGCAGTACTTC
CASSPSRGTRNGEQYF
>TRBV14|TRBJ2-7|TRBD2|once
TGTGCCAGCAGCCTAGCGGGAGGGCCATACGAGCAGTACTTC
CASSLAGGPYEQYF
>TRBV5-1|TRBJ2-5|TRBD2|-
TGCGCCAGCAGCGAAAGCGGGAGGAGGGAAGAGACCCAGTACTTC
CASSESGRREETQYF
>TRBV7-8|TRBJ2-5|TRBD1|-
TGTGCCAGCAGCCCATGGGGACAGGAACGGGAGACCCAGTACTTC
CASSPWGQERETQYF
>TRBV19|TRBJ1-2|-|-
TGTGCCAGTAGTAAATCAGGGCTACCCCACTATGGCTACACCTTC
CASSKSGLPHYGYTF
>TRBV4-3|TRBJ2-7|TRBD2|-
TGCGCCAGCAGCCAAGTGGTGGGACTAGCGTATTCCTACGAGCAGTACTTC
CASSQVVGLAYSYEQYF
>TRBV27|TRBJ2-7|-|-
TGTGCCAGCAGTTCACAGGGTTTGGCCTACGAGCAGTACTTC
CASSSQGLAYEQYF
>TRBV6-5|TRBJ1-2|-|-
TGTGCCAGCAGCTCAGGAGGCTTTTCGTACTATGGCTACACCTTC
CASSSGGFSYYGYTF
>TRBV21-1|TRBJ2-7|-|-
TGTGCCAGCAGCAAAACTCGGACAGTTAAGTCCTACGAGCAGTACTTC
CASSKTRTVKSYEQYF
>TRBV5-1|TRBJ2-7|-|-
TGCGCCAGCAGCTTGGAGGAGCCTAATTACGAGCAGTACTTC
CASSLEEPNYEQYF
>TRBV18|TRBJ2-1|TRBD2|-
TGTGCCAGCTCACCACCCGGCGGGAGGGCCGATGAGCAGTTCTTC
CASSPPGGRADEQFF
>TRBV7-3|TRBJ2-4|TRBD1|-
TGTGCCAGCAGCTCCGACAGGGGCATTCAGTACTTC
CASSSDRGIQYF
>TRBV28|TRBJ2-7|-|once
TGTGCCAGCAATACGGGATCTTTACCTGGCTACGAGCAGTACTTC
CASNTGSLPGYEQYF
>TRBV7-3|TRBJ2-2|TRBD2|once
TGTGCCAGCAGCCCCTCCGCTAGCGGGAGGGTCACCGGGGAGCTGTTTTTT
CASSPSASGRVTGELFF
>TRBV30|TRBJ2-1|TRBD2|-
TGTGCCTGGAGTACACCGGGACTAGCGGGAGGTCTGAGCTCCTACAATGAGCAGTTCTTC
CAWSTPGLAGGLSSYNEQFF
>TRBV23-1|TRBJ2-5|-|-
TGCGCCAGCAGTCACCCCACCCGAGAGGCCCAGTACTTC
CASSHPTREAQYF
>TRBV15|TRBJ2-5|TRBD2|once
TGTGCCACCAGCAGGGGTTTAGCGGGAGAGGAGACCCAGTACTTC
CATSRGLAGEETQYF
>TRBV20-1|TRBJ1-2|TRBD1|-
TGCAGTGCTAGTGACAGGGGATTAGATGGCTACACCTTC
CSASDRGLDGYTF
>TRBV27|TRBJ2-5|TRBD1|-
TGTGCCAGCAGTTTAGGGGGCCGGTCAGGGGGCCGGGAGACCCAGTACTTC
CASSLGGRSGGRETQYF
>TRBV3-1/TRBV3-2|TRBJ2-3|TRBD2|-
TGTGCCAGCAGCCCGGGACTAGCGGGAGGGCCGGTGCCCCCGGGAGATACGCAGTATTTT
CASSPGLAGGPVPPGDTQYF
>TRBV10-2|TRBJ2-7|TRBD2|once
TGCGCCAGCAGTGTAAGCGGGAACTCCTACGAGCAGTACTTC
CASSVSGNSYEQYF
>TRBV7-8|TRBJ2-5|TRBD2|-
TGTGCCAGCAGCCGAGTTCCGACTAGCGTAGAGACCCAGTACTTC
CASSRVPTSVETQYF
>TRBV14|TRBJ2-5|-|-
TGTGCCAGCAGCTATGCGGAGACCCAGTACTTC
CASSYAETQYF
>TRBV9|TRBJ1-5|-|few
TGTGCCAGCAGCGAACAGGATAATCAGCCCCAGCATTTT
CASSEQDNQPQHF
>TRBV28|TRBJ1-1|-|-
TGTGCCAGCAGTCCTCCAGTTAGGAGCACTGAAGCTTTCTTT
CASSPPVRSTEAFF
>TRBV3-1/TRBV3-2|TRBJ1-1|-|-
TGTGCCAGCAGCCAAAGGGGAATGAACACTGAAGCTTTCTTT
CASSQRGMNTEAFF
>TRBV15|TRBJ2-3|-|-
TGTGCCACCAGCAGAGATGGGGAGGACACAGATACGCAGTATTTT
CATSRDGEDTDTQYF
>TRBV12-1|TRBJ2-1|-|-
TGTGCCAGCAGCTTTGCGCACCCGTCGGACAATGAGCAGTTCTTC
CASSFAHPSDNEQFF
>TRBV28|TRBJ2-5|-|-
TGTGCCAGCAGTTTATCCCGGGTGGAGACCCAGTACTTC
CASSLSRVETQYF
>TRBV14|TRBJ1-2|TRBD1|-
TGTGCCAGCGGACAGGGCTATGGCTACACCTTC
CASGQGYGYTF
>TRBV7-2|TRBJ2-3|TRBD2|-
TGTGCCAGCAGCTTGGGTCGAACGGGAGGCTCTAGCACAGATACGCAGTATTTT
CASSLGRTGGSSTDTQYF
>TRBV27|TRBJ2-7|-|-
TGTGCCAGCGGAGGACGCTTGGACTCCTACGAGCAGTACTTC
CASGGRLDSYEQYF
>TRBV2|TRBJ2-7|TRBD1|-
TGTGCCAGCCAGGGGGACAGAACCTACGAGCAGTACTTC
CASQGDRTYEQYF
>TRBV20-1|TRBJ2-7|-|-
TGCAGTGCTAGTGGTGGGGGAGGCTACGAGCAGTACTTC
CSASGGGGYEQYF
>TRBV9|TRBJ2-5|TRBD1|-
TGTGCCAGCAGCGAATGGACAGGGGGTCAAGAGACCCAGTACTTC
CASSEWTGGQETQYF
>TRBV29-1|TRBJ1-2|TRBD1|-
TGCAGCTCCCGCCAGGGGGGCTATGGCTACACCTTC
CSSRQGGYGYTF
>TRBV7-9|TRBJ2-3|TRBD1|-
TGTGCCAGCAGCTCCGGGACAGGGGGAGATACGCAGTATTTT
CASSSGTGGDTQYF
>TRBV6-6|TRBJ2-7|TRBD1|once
TGTGCCAGCAGGGTGGACAGGGAGCTTCCCTACGAGCAGTACTTC
CASRVDRELPYEQYF
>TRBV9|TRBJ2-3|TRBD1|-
TGTGCCAGCAGCGTGGCTTCTGGACAGGGTTTGGATACGCAGTATTTT
CASSVASGQGLDTQYF
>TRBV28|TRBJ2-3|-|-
TGTGCCAGCCCCCCCGAGGGGACCCTCGGCAGGGGATACACAGATACGCAGTATTTT
CASPPEGTLGRGYTDTQYF
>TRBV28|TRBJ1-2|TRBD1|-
TGTGCCAGCAGCAGAATTACAGGGGGGACTCGCGGCTACACCTTC
CASSRITGGTRGYTF
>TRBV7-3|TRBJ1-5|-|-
TGTGCCAGCAGTTCGGACAGCTCTAGCAATCAGCCCCAGCATTTT
CASSSDSSSNQPQHF
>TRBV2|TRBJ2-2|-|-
TGTGCCAGCAGTGAGAGGAGGACCGGGGAGCTGTTTTTT
CASSERRTGELFF
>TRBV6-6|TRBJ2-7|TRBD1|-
TGTGCCAGCAGACCTGACAGGGTATCCTACGAGCAGTACTTC
CASRPDRVSYEQYF
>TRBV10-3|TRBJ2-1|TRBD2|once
TGTGCCATCAGTGAGTCGGGACTAGCGGGATTTAATGAGCAGTTCTTC
CAISESGLAGFNEQFF
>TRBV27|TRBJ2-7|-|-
TGTGCCAGCAGTTTAGGGCCCCACTACGAGCAGTACTTC
CASSLGPHYEQYF
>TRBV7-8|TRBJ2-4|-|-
TGTGCCAGCAGCCACCGGACAGACCAAGGGCCAGCCAAAAACATTCAGTACTTC
CASSHRTDQGPAKNIQYF
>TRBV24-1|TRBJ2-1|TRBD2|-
TGTGCCACCAGTGACAGGACTAGGGAGAACTCCTACAATGAGCAGTTCTTC
CATSDRTRENSYNEQFF
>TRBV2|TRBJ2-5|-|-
TGTGCCAGCAGGAGGGGACTTAACCAAGAGACCCAGTACTTC
CASRRGLNQETQYF
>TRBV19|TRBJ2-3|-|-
TGTGCCAGTAGTATAGGGGCCTTCACAGATACGCAGTATTTT
CASSIGAFTDTQYF
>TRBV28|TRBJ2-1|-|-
TGTGCCAGCAGTTTAATCGGGGATGAGCAGTTCTTC
CASSLIGDEQFF